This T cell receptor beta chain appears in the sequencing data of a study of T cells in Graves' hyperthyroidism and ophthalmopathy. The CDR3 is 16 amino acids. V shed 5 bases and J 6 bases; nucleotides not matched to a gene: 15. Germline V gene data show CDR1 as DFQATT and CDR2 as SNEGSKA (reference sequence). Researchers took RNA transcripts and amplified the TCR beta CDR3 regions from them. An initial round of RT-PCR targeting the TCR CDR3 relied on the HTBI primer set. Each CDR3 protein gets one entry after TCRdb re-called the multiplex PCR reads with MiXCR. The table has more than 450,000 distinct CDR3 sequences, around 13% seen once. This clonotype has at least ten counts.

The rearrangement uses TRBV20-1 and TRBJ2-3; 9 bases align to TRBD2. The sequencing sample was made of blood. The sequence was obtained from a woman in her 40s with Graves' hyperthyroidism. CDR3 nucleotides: TGCAGTGCTGAGGATAGCGGGAGCCTCCCTAGGGATACGCAGTATTTT. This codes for CSAEDSGSLPRDTQYF.